These 12 T cell receptor beta chains were sequenced from one sample in a study of blood T cell repertoires in COVID-19. The data were produced by immunoSEQ multiplex PCR, yet TCRdb's version contains in-frame clones alone and is incomplete. The data contain roughly 300,000 clones, 81% of them seen just once; the ten biggest clones take up 2.5% to 3%. The material sequenced was peripheral blood. These receptors were obtained from an older woman with active or convalescent COVID-19.

V gene TRBV18 combines with J gene TRBJ1-1; D is unclear. V was trimmed by 6 bases and J by 8 bases, leaving 13 bases between them. The CDR3 spans 12 residues. Germline V CDR1 and CDR2: KGHSH, LQKENI. The CDR3 bases are TGTGCCAGCTCGTCCTCTGCGCCCGAAGCTTTCTTT. This codes for CASSSSAPEAFF. Complete variable domain (other parts from reference TRBV18 and TRBJ1-1): NAGVMQNPRHLVRRRGQEARLRCSPMKGHSHVYWYRQLPEEGLKFMVYLQKENIIDESGMPKERFSAEFPKEGPSILRIQQVVRGDSAAYFCASSSSAPEAFFGQGTRLTVV.

This chain links TRBV2 with TRBJ1-1; TRBD1 is a possible D gene (5 bases). The CDR3 runs to 14 residues. V lost 8 bases and J 6 bases, leaving 19 bases between the germline ends. Germline lookup yields CDR1 SNHLY and CDR2 FYNNEI. The CDR3, as DNA: TGTGCCAGCGCTCGGGGGACGGGTTTTCCTGAAGCTTTCTTT. Encoded protein: CASARGTGFPEAFF.

This clone was seen just once. The chain has TRBV2 and TRBJ2-1; TRBD2 agrees at 11 bases. V trimming: 4 bases; J trimming: 7 bases; junction bases outside the gene matches: 6. This CDR3 contains 15 residues. In germline, CDR1 is SNHLY, CDR2 FYNNEI. The CDR3 is CASSVTSGVDNEQFF. In nucleotides, the CDR3 is TGTGCCAGCAGTGTGACTAGCGGGGTGGATAATGAGCAGTTCTTC.

The chain employs TRBV28 and TRBJ2-7, with 8 bases identical to TRBD1. V shed 4 bases, J shed 2 bases, and the junction held 4 bases outside the gene matches. The CDR3 covers 14 residues. Germline V gene lookup returns CDR1 MDHEN and CDR2 SYDVKM. Here the CDR3 DNA reads TGTGCCAGCAGTTCCCCGGGACAGGCCTACGAGCAGTACTTC. Translation: CASSSPGQAYEQYF. Full variable domain (outside the CDR3, taken from reference TRBV28 and TRBJ2-7): DVKVTQSSRYLVKRTGEKVFLECVQDMDHENMFWYRQDPGLGLRLIYFSYDVKMKEKGDIPEGYSVSREKKERFSLILESASTNQTSMYLCASSSPGQAYEQYFGPGTRLTVT.

The chain links TRBV13 to TRBJ1-3; D gene unclear. The CDR3 consists of 16 residues. The germline gives CDR1 PRHDT, CDR2 FYEKMQ (reference sequence). V lost 4 bases to trimming and J lost 0 bases, with 13 bases between them. The CDR3 protein is CASSSLRSGSGNTIYF. Written as DNA, the CDR3 is TGTGCCAGCAGCTCACTCCGGAGCGGCTCTGGAAACACCATATATTTT.

This rearrangement joins TRBV9 to TRBJ2-1, with 9 nucleotides matching TRBD2. Trimming took 0 bases from V and 8 from J; bases not matched to a gene: 3. Germline loops: CDR1 SGDLS, CDR2 YYNGEE. The CDR3 spans 14 residues. Here the CDR3 DNA reads TGTGCCAGCAGCGTAGAGGTAGCGGGGGATGAGCAGTTCTTC. This codes for CASSVEVAGDEQFF.

The chain uses TRBV6-5 and TRBJ2-7; possibly TRBD2 for D (5 bases). The CDR3 length is 12 residues. Germline V gives CDR1 MNHEY, CDR2 SVGAGI. V was trimmed by 2 bases and J by 3 bases, leaving 5 bases between them. The CDR3 loop reads CASSYRGYEQYF. CDR3 sequence (DNA): TGTGCCAGCAGTTACCGGGGCTACGAGCAGTACTTC.

This chain uses TRBV6-4 with TRBJ2-1; no clear D. Germline CDR1 MRHNA, CDR2 SNTAGT. This CDR3 is 15 amino acids long. V was cut by 0 bases and J by 5 bases, with 11 bases left in between. DNA for the CDR3: TGTGCCAGCAGTGACTCGAACGCGGAGCACAATGAGCAGTTCTTC. Its protein is CASSDSNAEHNEQFF.

The CDR3: CASSRLGYRGAYEQYF. Here the CDR3 DNA reads TGTGCCAGCAGCCGACTCGGCTACCGGGGGGCCTACGAGCAGTACTTC. This sequence joins TRBV3-1 (or the pseudogene TRBV3-2) and TRBJ2-7; 7 positions match TRBD2. The CDR3 length is 16 residues. Germline CDR1 LGHDT, CDR2 YNNKEL (reference sequence). After removal of 4 bases from V and 2 bases from J, the junction contained 11 bases not matched to a gene.

The chain is built from TRBV2 and TRBJ1-2; no clear D gene. This CDR3 is 12 amino acids long. Germline CDR1 and CDR2: SNHLY and FYNNEI. The V end was cut by 4 bases, the J end by 5 bases, with 8 bases between. The DNA for the CDR3 is TGTGCCAGCAGTGGGACTCATTATGGCTACACCTTC. Translation: CASSGTHYGYTF.

This sequence joins TRBV4-3 and TRBJ1-1; D is unresolved. Trimming removed 0 bases at V and 2 bases at J, with 19 bases between. From germline, CDR1 is LGHNA and CDR2 YSLEER. The CDR3 runs 18 residues. The DNA for the CDR3 is TGCGCCAGCAGCCAAGAGGCGCGCGGGCTCACGGGCAACACTGAAGCTTTCTTT. It specifies CASSQEARGLTGNTEAFF.

This chain connects TRBV27 to TRBJ2-4; maybe TRBD1 (8 bases). From germline, CDR1 is MNHEY and CDR2 SMNVEV (reference sequence). This CDR3 comprises 17 residues. The germline V and J ends were trimmed by 7 bases and 1 base, with 20 bases remaining between them. The CDR3 DNA reads TGTGCCAGCACCGGACAGGGAATGCGGGGGGCCAAAAACATTCAGTACTTC. As protein: CASTGQGMRGAKNIQYF.